One sample yielded the 17 T cell receptor beta chains listed below, sequenced in a study of cytomegalovirus exposure and HLA in healthy donors. PCR used 60 Vbeta primers and 13 Jbeta primers. Profiling relied on immunoSEQ multiplex PCR, and the TCRdb table lists in-frame clones only, not all of them. The table records 200,000 to 250,000 clones, roughly 87% of them present only once. What was sequenced was PBMCs. These receptor sequences come from a woman between 40 and 50 years old in good health and CMV-seropositive.

The rearrangement links TRBV4-3 to TRBJ2-7; 8 nucleotides agree with TRBD2. The germline V gene encodes CDR1 LGHNA and CDR2 YSLEER. Germline trimming cut 1 base from V and 2 bases from J; bases unmatched to any gene: 4. The CDR3 has 15 amino acids. CDR3 coding DNA: TGCGCCAGCAGCCAAGTAGCGGGACAAACCTACGAGCAGTACTTC. It specifies CASSQVAGQTYEQYF.

The rearrangement uses TRBV25-1 and TRBJ2-7, with 7 bases fitting TRBD1. Trimming at V came to 6 bases and at J to 5 bases, leaving 10 bases not matched to a gene. The germline V gene encodes CDR1 MGHDK and CDR2 SYGVNS. This CDR3 has 14 residues. Written as DNA, the CDR3 is TGTGCCAGCAGCTCTGACAGGGTAGTAAACGAGCAGTACTTC. Translated, it gives CASSSDRVVNEQYF.

V and J are TRBV5-8 and TRBJ1-2; weak D call: TRBD1 (5 bases). The CDR3 is made up of 14 amino acids. Germline assignment: CDR1 SGHTS and CDR2 YDEGEE. The V gene lost 0 bases and the J gene lost 4 bases, with 10 bases spanning the gap. DNA for the CDR3: TGTGCCAGCAGCTTGGCCGGGACTATCTATGGCTACACCTTC. Residues: CASSLAGTIYGYTF.

J is TRBJ2-2 and V is TRBV29-1; the D gene is possibly TRBD1 (6 bases). This CDR3 spans 13 amino acids. Trimming stripped 6 bases from V and 6 bases from J, with 14 bases between. Germline CDR1 is SQVTM and CDR2 is ANQGSEA. CDR3 nucleotides: TGCAGCGTCAGGGGATCTGGGGCCGGGGAGCTGTTTTTT. Amino acid sequence: CSVRGSGAGELFF.

The rearrangement joins TRBV29-1 to TRBJ1-2; 9 bases align to TRBD1. This CDR3 is built from 13 residues. J lost 7 bases, V lost 4 bases, and 7 bases had no gene match. Germline V gene lookup returns CDR1 SQVTM and CDR2 ANQGSEA. The CDR3 nucleotides read TGCAGCGTTGGGACCGGGACAGGGAGTGGCTACACCTTC. This sequence encodes CSVGTGTGSGYTF.

This chain joins TRBV5-1 and TRBJ2-6, with TRBD1 matching 7 bases. Looked up from germline, CDR1 is SGHRS and CDR2 is YFSETQ. CDR3 length: 17 residues. Germline trimming cut 1 base from V and 0 bases from J; bases unmatched to any gene: 4. The CDR3 loop reads CASSLRRTGSGANVLTF. The CDR3 nucleotides are TGCGCCAGCAGCTTGAGACGGACAGGCTCTGGGGCCAACGTCCTGACTTTC.

Comment on this clone: An end of the junction differs from the germline gene, which may be a read error. This sequence joins TRBV5-1 and TRBJ2-7, with 7 bases lining up with TRBD1. Germline CDR1 and CDR2: SGHRS and YFSETQ. The CDR3 is 15 residues long. The CDR3 loop reads CATSQGVGNIYEQYF. CDR3 nucleotide sequence: TGCGCCACCAGCCAGGGGGTAGGGAATATCTACGAGCAGTACTTC.

The gene calls are TRBV12-5 and TRBJ1-3; 9 bases are shared with TRBD1. Germline CDR1 reads LGHNT; CDR2 reads FRNRAP. The CDR3 length is 19 residues. The V and J ends lost 1 base and 3 bases, in that order; junction bases with no gene match: 13. The CDR3 bases are TGTGCTAGTGGTTTGGGACCGAACAGGGGGCGCATCGATGGAAACACCATATATTTT. This translates into CASGLGPNRGRIDGNTIYF.

The sample holds a few counts of this clone. The DNA for the CDR3 is TGTGCCAGCTCATCCTCCGGAGGGAGGTACACTGAAGCTTTCTTT. Its protein is CASSSSGGRYTEAFF. This rearrangement joins TRBV18 to TRBJ1-1; D is undetermined. Germline V gene sequence: CDR1 KGHSH, CDR2 LQKENI. This CDR3 spans 15 amino acids. V lost 5 bases and J lost 3, with 16 bases in between.

V gene TRBV6-6 combines with J gene TRBJ1-5; tentatively, D is TRBD1 (6 bases). Trimming took 5 bases from V and 6 from J, leaving 11 bases between them. This CDR3 has 13 residues. CDR1 and CDR2 (germline): MNHNY, SVGAGI (reference sequence). The CDR3 loop reads CASSTGPSQPQHF. The CDR3, as DNA: TGTGCCAGCAGTACAGGGCCAAGTCAGCCCCAGCATTTT.

The genes are TRBV4-3 and TRBJ2-1; a weak D match, TRBD1 (7 bases). The CDR3 sequence is 17 residues long. V lost 2 bases to trimming and J lost 1 base, with 15 bases between them. Germline V lookup: CDR1 LGHNA, CDR2 YSLEER. CDR3 nucleotides: TGCGCCAGCAGCCAATCTGGGCAGGGGGGATCCTACAATGAGCAGTTCTTC. Amino acids: CASSQSGQGGSYNEQFF.

V usage is TRBV18 and J usage is TRBJ1-2; D uncertain. V dropped 6 bases and J dropped 4 bases, with 18 bases sitting between them. There are 15 residues in the CDR3. Looked up from germline, CDR1 is KGHSH and CDR2 is LQKENI. The CDR3 nucleotides read TGTGCCAGCTCCCAGGAGGGAACGGGTTCCTATGGCTACACCTTC. Protein product: CASSQEGTGSYGYTF.

The V gene is TRBV7-9, the J gene TRBJ1-2; TRBD1 matches 11 bases. Germline CDR1 and CDR2: SEHNR and FQNEAQ (reference sequence). This CDR3 region has 16 residues. With V trimmed by 7 bases and J by 6 bases, 13 bases remained unmatched. DNA for the CDR3: TGTGCCAGCATCTCGGACAGGGGGCGGTATCAGAATGGCTACACCTTC. Amino acids: CASISDRGRYQNGYTF.

J is TRBJ2-7 and V is TRBV29-1; 7 nucleotides align to TRBD2. With V trimmed by 5 bases and J by 2 bases, 9 bases remained unmatched. Germline V gives CDR1 SQVTM, CDR2 ANQGSEA. This CDR3 comprises 14 residues. Here the CDR3 reads CSVSGGTGPYEQYF. In DNA, the CDR3 is TGCAGCGTTTCCGGGGGGACGGGACCCTACGAGCAGTACTTC.

This clone was recorded only once. This chain uses TRBV5-6 with TRBJ2-3; a weak D match, TRBD1 (5 bases). This CDR3 has 15 residues. Per the germline V gene, CDR1 is SGHDT and CDR2 is YYEEEE. Deletions cut 4 bases from V and 4 bases from J, with 16 bases between. The CDR3 is CASSRQLGPPDTQYF. The CDR3 bases are TGTGCCAGCAGCCGCCAGCTGGGGCCTCCAGATACGCAGTATTTT.

V usage is TRBV7-3 and J usage is TRBJ1-5; D remains ambiguous. The V end was cut by 3 bases, the J end by 4 bases, with 13 bases between. CDR1 and CDR2 from the germline V gene are SGHTA and FQGTGA. The CDR3 extends over 15 amino acids. The CDR3 sequence is CASSFFESVNQPQHF. The CDR3 coding sequence is TGTGCCAGCAGCTTTTTCGAGTCTGTAAATCAGCCCCAGCATTTT.

The rearrangement joins TRBV4-1 to TRBJ2-1, with D possibly being TRBD2 (5 bases). This CDR3 region has 16 residues. Germline CDR1 reads MGHRA; CDR2 reads YSYEKL. Trimming stripped 1 base from V and 0 bases from J, with 10 bases between. For the CDR3, the DNA is TGCGCCAGCAGCCAAGGCAGCGGACGCTCCTACAATGAGCAGTTCTTC. This codes for CASSQGSGRSYNEQFF.